The next 17 T cell receptor beta chains were all read from a single sample in a study of blood T cells in healthy people across ages. Combining a sample-barcoded 5' primer with a J-beta primer mix, a second PCR ran for 7 to 11 cycles. TCRdb passed the 5' RACE reads through MiXCR, listing each CDR3 protein once. Seen here are about 640,000 distinct CDR3 sequences, under 70% observed once, and the top ten hold more than 35%. Sequenced material: blood. These receptors were obtained from a man between 60 and 70 years old in good health.

The chain links TRBV29-1 to TRBJ2-5; D not certain. The V gene's germline CDR1 is SQVTM and CDR2 ANQGSEA. V was trimmed by 5 bases and J by 0 bases, leaving 4 bases between them. The CDR3 length is 11 residues. CDR3 protein: CSVRDQETQYF. CDR3 in DNA: TGCAGCGTTCGAGACCAAGAGACCCAGTACTTC.

This chain uses TRBV5-6 with TRBJ2-3; 16 bases line up with TRBD2. The junction had 8 bases not matched to a gene; V was cut back by 4 bases and J by 0 bases. CDR1 and CDR2 from the germline V gene are SGHDT and YYEEEE. This CDR3 spans 19 amino acids. The CDR3 DNA is TGTGCCAGCAGCACCGGGACTAGCGGGGGGGGCCCCAGCACAGATACGCAGTATTTT. It is translated as CASSTGTSGGGPSTDTQYF.

Comments on this clonotype: Sequence at one end of the junction differs from germline and may be a read error. J is TRBJ1-2 and V is TRBV4-1; D remains unclear. The CDR3 contains 15 residues. CDR1 and CDR2 from the germline V gene are MGHRA and YSYEKL. Written as DNA, the CDR3 is TGCGCCAGTAGCCAAGATCTTGTGACAATCGGTGGCTACACCTTC. Translating gives CASSQDLVTIGGYTF.

The CDR3 DNA reads TGCGCCAGCAGCCAAGAGTGGGCGGAGGGTCCCCAGTACTTC. This codes for CASSQEWAEGPQYF. V gene TRBV4-1 combines with J gene TRBJ2-5; tentative D call: TRBD2 (6 bases). CDR1 and CDR2 (germline): MGHRA, YSYEKL. This CDR3 contains 14 residues. Trimming cost V 0 bases and J 9 bases, with 14 bases left between them.

The rearrangement links TRBV27 to TRBJ2-5; 7 bases line up with TRBD2. V lost 5 bases, J lost 11 bases, and 5 bases stayed unmatched. This CDR3 is 11 amino acids long. Germline V gene lookup returns CDR1 MNHEY and CDR2 SMNVEV (reference sequence). The CDR3 region is CASSSSGEQYF. Written as DNA, the CDR3 is TGTGCCAGCAGTAGCAGCGGGGAGCAGTACTTC.

The J gene is TRBJ2-1, the V gene TRBV4-2; D unclear. CDR1 is LGHNA and CDR2 is YNFKEQ in the germline V gene. The CDR3 is 15 amino acids. Trimming took off 0 bases at V and 5 bases at J, with 11 bases between the two ends. The CDR3 DNA is TGTGCCAGCAGCCAAGATCAGTCCTCACACAATGAGCAGTTCTTC. Encoded protein: CASSQDQSSHNEQFF.

This clonotype was detected only once. This rearrangement joins TRBV20-1 to TRBJ2-1; perhaps TRBD2 as D (6 bases). The J call may be wrong; the DNA end is better matched by TRBJ2-7. Germline V gene data show CDR1 as DFQATT and CDR2 as SNEGSKA (reference sequence). The CDR3 is 16 amino acids. The CDR3 loop reads CSARGILARSYNEQYF. CDR3 nucleotides: TGCAGTGCTAGGGGGATCCTAGCGAGGTCCTACAATGAGCAGTACTTC.

The rearrangement joins TRBV5-1 to TRBJ1-2, with D hard to call. The CDR3 consists of 15 residues. V lost 4 bases, J lost 8 bases, and 21 bases lay in between. Per the germline V gene, CDR1 is SGHRS and CDR2 is YFSETQ. The CDR3 bases are TGCGCCAGCAGCGAAACCGACACGAGTGCGGGAGGCTACACCTTC. Residues: CASSETDTSAGGYTF.

Regarding this clonotype: At one end the junction does not follow the germline gene, possibly because of a read error. The V and J genes are TRBV29-1 and TRBJ1-1; TRBD1 might be the D (5 bases). This CDR3 has 17 residues. Germline V gene sequence: CDR1 SQVTM, CDR2 ANQGSEA. In DNA, the CDR3 is TGCGGCGTTGAAGGATGGATGGGGGTAGCCATGAACACTGAAGCTTTCTTT. This translates into CGVEGWMGVAMNTEAFF.

The chain links TRBV3-1 to TRBJ2-3; TRBD2 aligns across 9 bases. This CDR3 spans 16 amino acids. V lost 4 bases and J lost 6; bases outside the gene matches: 11. Germline values: CDR1 LGHDT, CDR2 YNNKEL (reference sequence). CDR3 residues: CASSPEGGGGSDTQYF. The CDR3 region has the DNA TGTGCCAGCAGCCCCGAGGGCGGGGGGGGATCCGATACGCAGTATTTT.

This clonotype was detected many times. The genes are TRBV25-1 and TRBJ2-5; TRBD2 agrees at 7 bases. This CDR3 spans 16 amino acids. The V gene end was trimmed by 2 bases and the J gene end by 5 bases; junction bases not matched to a gene: 11. Germline V gene lookup returns CDR1 MGHDK and CDR2 SYGVNS. The CDR3 reads CASSEMSGGEDETQYF. The CDR3, as DNA: TGTGCCAGCAGTGAAATGAGTGGGGGGGAAGATGAGACCCAGTACTTC.

The sample holds a few counts of this clonotype. This chain links TRBV18 with TRBJ1-2; D call uncertain. The V gene lost 3 bases and the J gene lost 4 bases, with 12 bases spanning the gap. CDR1 and CDR2 from the germline V gene are KGHSH and LQKENI. This CDR3 has 14 residues. This CDR3 is CASSPGPAAYGYTF. CDR3 bases: TGTGCCAGCTCACCGGGCCCCGCGGCCTATGGCTACACCTTC.

This clonotype was seen only a few times. The genes are TRBV20-1 and TRBJ2-3; D gene ambiguous. This CDR3 contains 12 residues. The V and J ends lost 6 bases and 2 bases respectively, with 9 bases between them. Germline V gives CDR1 DFQATT, CDR2 SNEGSKA (reference sequence). This CDR3 reads CSAPDNTDTQYF. CDR3 DNA: TGCAGTGCCCCAGACAACACAGATACGCAGTATTTT.

CDR3 residues: CASSLRGGQKNEKLFF. CDR3 sequence (DNA): TGTGCCAGCAGCCTTAGGGGGGGACAAAAGAATGAAAAACTGTTTTTT. The chain is built from TRBV2 and TRBJ1-4, with D perhaps matching TRBD1 (6 bases). Per germline, CDR1 SNHLY and CDR2 FYNNEI. The CDR3 length is 16 residues. Trimming left V 6 bases short and J 5 bases short, with 19 bases between.

The V gene is TRBV4-2, the J gene TRBJ2-6; 10 bases map to TRBD1. In germline, CDR1 is LGHNA, CDR2 YNFKEQ. The V segment lost 7 bases and the J segment 0 bases; nucleotides outside the gene matches: 12. The CDR3 covers 19 residues. CDR3 nucleotides: TGTGCCAGCACACTGGACTTTGGGACAGGGGACTCTGGGGCCAACGTCCTGACTTTC. Its translation: CASTLDFGTGDSGANVLTF.

The chain is built from TRBV7-2 and TRBJ2-7, with 11 bases aligning to TRBD2. J lost 1 base, V lost 4 bases, and 3 bases had no gene match. The CDR3 contains 15 residues. Germline CDR1 SGHTA, CDR2 FQGNSA. The CDR3 DNA follows: TGTGCCAGCAGCTCGGGACTAGCGGCTTCCTACGAGCAGTACTTC. Translated, it gives CASSSGLAASYEQYF.

This chain uses TRBV5-5 with TRBJ2-7, with 10 bases matching TRBD1. The DNA end lines up better with TRBJ2-5; the J call may be wrong. The CDR3 consists of 14 residues. Germline CDR1 is SGHKS and CDR2 is YYEKEE (reference sequence). CDR3 sequence (DNA): TGTGCCAGCAGCGTGACAGGGGGCAGTGAGACCCAGTACTTC. Protein sequence: CASSVTGGSETQYF.